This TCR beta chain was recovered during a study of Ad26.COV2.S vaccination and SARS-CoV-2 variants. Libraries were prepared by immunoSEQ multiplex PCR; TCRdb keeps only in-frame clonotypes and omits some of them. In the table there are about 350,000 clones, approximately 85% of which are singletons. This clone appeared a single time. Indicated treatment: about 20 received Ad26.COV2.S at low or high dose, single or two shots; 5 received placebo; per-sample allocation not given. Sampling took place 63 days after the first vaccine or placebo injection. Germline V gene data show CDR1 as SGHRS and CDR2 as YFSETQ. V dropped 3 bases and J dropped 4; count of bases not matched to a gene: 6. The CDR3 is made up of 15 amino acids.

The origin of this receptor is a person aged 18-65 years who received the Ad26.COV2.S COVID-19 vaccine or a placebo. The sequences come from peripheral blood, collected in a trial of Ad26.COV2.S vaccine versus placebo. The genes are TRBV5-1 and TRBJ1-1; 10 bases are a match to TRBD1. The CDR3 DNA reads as TGCGCCAGCAGCTCCCGGGACAGGGGTATCACTGAAGCTTTCTTT. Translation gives CASSSRDRGITEAFF.